The 15 T cell receptor beta chains presented below share a single source sample, sequenced in a study of shared clonotypes between healthy human individuals. Repertoires were generated with immunoSEQ multiplex PCR, while TCRdb's copy carries only in-frame clones and drops some. This sample yields some 2,100,000 clones, of which roughly 95% are seen a single time; roughly 0.13% belongs to the top ten. The material sequenced was naive CD4+ T cells sorted from blood. Regarding subset: CD45RA+ positively selected. Receptors were obtained from a man aged 18 to 30 in good health.

This chain links TRBV10-3 with TRBJ2-5; no firm D call. The germline V and J ends were trimmed by 4 bases and 0 bases, with 9 bases remaining between them. The CDR3 sequence is 14 residues long. The V gene's germline CDR1 is ENHRY and CDR2 SYGVKD. CDR3 in DNA: TGTGCCATCAGTGCAGTCAACTACCAAGAGACCCAGTACTTC. This codes for CAISAVNYQETQYF.

V usage is TRBV28 and J usage is TRBJ2-7; the match to TRBD2 covers 10 bases. V shed 7 bases, J shed 0 bases, and the junction held 9 bases outside the gene matches. This CDR3 is 16 amino acids long. Germline V gene data show CDR1 as MDHEN and CDR2 as SYDVKM. CDR3 sequence: CASTSLLAGGSYEQYF. CDR3 bases: TGTGCCAGCACCTCCCTCTTAGCGGGGGGCTCCTACGAGCAGTACTTC. Using reference TRBV28 and TRBJ2-7 for the parts outside the CDR3, the full variable domain is DVKVTQSSRYLVKRTGEKVFLECVQDMDHENMFWYRQDPGLGLRLIYFSYDVKMKEKGDIPEGYSVSREKKERFSLILESASTNQTSMYLCASTSLLAGGSYEQYFGPGTRLTVT.

The rearrangement uses TRBV6-5 and TRBJ2-3; D may be TRBD1 (6 bases). The CDR3 length is 14 residues. V was cut by 5 bases and J by 2 bases, with 11 bases left in between. In germline, CDR1 is MNHEY, CDR2 SVGAGI. The CDR3, as DNA: TGTGCCAGCAGTCCCTGGACAGACACAGATACGCAGTATTTT. It yields the protein CASSPWTDTDTQYF.

This clone was counted only a few times. The chain's CDR3 is CASSLGTLGTIYF. In DNA form, the CDR3 reads TGCGCCAGCAGCTTGGGGACCCTCGGTACCATATATTTT. The V gene is TRBV5-1, the J gene TRBJ1-3; no clear D. V was trimmed by 0 bases and J by 10 bases, leaving 11 bases between them. Germline V gives CDR1 SGHRS, CDR2 YFSETQ. The CDR3 has 13 amino acids.

This rearrangement joins TRBV4-2 to TRBJ2-7; the match to TRBD2 covers 12 bases. Germline-derived CDR1 and CDR2 are LGHNA and YNFKEQ. The CDR3 is 17 residues long. With 2 bases clipped from V and 2 bases from J, the junction kept 7 bases outside the gene matches. The CDR3 region has the DNA TGTGCCAGCAGCCAACCACTAGCGGGGGGATCTACCTACGAGCAGTACTTC. Protein product: CASSQPLAGGSTYEQYF.

The gene calls are TRBV5-1 and TRBJ2-1; the match to TRBD2 covers 8 bases. With 2 bases clipped from V and 11 bases from J, the junction kept 15 bases outside the gene matches. The CDR3 totals 16 residues. Germline CDR1 and CDR2: SGHRS and YFSETQ. CDR3 in amino acids: CASSFPAGDLLGKQFF. The CDR3 DNA is TGCGCCAGCAGCTTTCCAGCGGGAGACCTCCTCGGTAAGCAGTTCTTC.

This rearrangement joins TRBV10-3 to TRBJ2-7, with D unresolved. Per the germline V gene, CDR1 is ENHRY and CDR2 is SYGVKD. Trimming removed 1 base at V and 7 bases at J, with 5 bases between. This CDR3 has 11 amino acids. CDR3 DNA sequence: TGTGCCATCAGTGAGTACAAAGAGCAGTACTTC. It encodes CAISEYKEQYF.

The V gene is TRBV10-3, the J gene TRBJ2-5; weak D call: TRBD2 (6 bases). The V end lost 3 bases, the J end lost 3 bases, and 14 bases lay between the germline ends. Germline assignment: CDR1 ENHRY and CDR2 SYGVKD. The CDR3 totals 15 residues. The CDR3 nucleotides read TGTGCCATCAGTGATGGCGGGGCCATCAAAGAGACCCAGTACTTC. This gives the protein CAISDGGAIKETQYF.

The rearrangement links TRBV6-5 to TRBJ2-4, with D perhaps TRBD1 (5 bases). The CDR3 has 15 amino acids. Between the trimmed V and J ends, which lost 4 bases and 9 bases, there was a span of 19 bases. In germline, CDR1 is MNHEY, CDR2 SVGAGI. Written as DNA, the CDR3 is TGTGCCAGCAGTTCCTGGCGGCCAGGGTCTGGCATTCAGTACTTC. Its translation: CASSSWRPGSGIQYF.

The chain combines TRBV9 with TRBJ2-7; 9 positions agree with TRBD2. The trim removed 4 bases at V and 2 bases at J, leaving 10 bases unmatched. Germline V lookup: CDR1 SGDLS, CDR2 YYNGEE. The CDR3 is 16 amino acids. The CDR3 is CASSPLGSGGTYEQYF. The CDR3, as DNA: TGTGCCAGCAGCCCCTTGGGTAGCGGGGGAACCTACGAGCAGTACTTC.

This clone came up once. The chain recombines TRBV27 with TRBJ2-7; 10 bases map to TRBD2. Trimming cost V 8 bases and J 4 bases; bases outside gene matches: 8. This CDR3 region has 14 residues. Germline V gives CDR1 MNHEY, CDR2 SMNVEV (reference sequence). The CDR3 DNA sequence: TGTGCCAGCTCCCTAGCGGGAGCTGGGTACGAGCAGTACTTC. It codes for CASSLAGAGYEQYF.

J is TRBJ2-3 and V is TRBV4-1; tentatively, D is TRBD1 or TRBD2 (5 bases each). The germline V gene has CDR1 MGHRA and CDR2 YSYEKL. Trimming removed 4 bases from V and 2 bases from J, with 10 bases in between. CDR3 size: 14 residues. The CDR3 nucleotides read TGCGCCAGCAGCCCGGGACCACCCACAGATACGCAGTATTTT. Encoded protein: CASSPGPPTDTQYF.

CDR3 residues: CATSSPTGVYGYTF. CDR3 DNA sequence: TGTGCCACCAGCAGCCCGACAGGGGTCTATGGCTACACCTTC. V and J are TRBV15 and TRBJ1-2; 8 nucleotides match TRBD1. From germline, CDR1 is LNHNV and CDR2 YYDKDF (reference sequence). Germline trimming cut 3 bases from V and 4 bases from J; bases unmatched to any gene: 4. The CDR3 covers 14 residues.

The chain carries TRBV14 and TRBJ1-4, with D uncertain. CDR1 is SGHDN, CDR2 FVKESK, per germline. The V and J ends lost 1 base and 10 bases respectively, with 4 bases between them. The CDR3 is made up of 11 amino acids. CDR3 loop: CASSQGVKLFF. The DNA of the CDR3 is TGTGCCAGCAGCCAAGGCGTAAAACTGTTTTTT.

Of note for this clone: The same CDR3 is also encoded by other DNA sequences in this sample. The CDR3 protein is CASSAQGFSGNTIYF. The CDR3 DNA reads TGTGCCAGCAGCGCGCAGGGATTTTCGGGAAACACCATATATTTT. V and J are TRBV9 and TRBJ1-3; maybe TRBD1 (5 bases). This CDR3 comprises 15 residues. The germline gives CDR1 SGDLS, CDR2 YYNGEE. The ends were cut back, 3 bases at V and 4 bases at J, with 14 bases in the middle.